The rows below give T cell receptor beta chains drawn from one sample of a study of T cell repertoires in cytomegalovirus infection. MiXCR was run by TCRdb on the reads, yielding one entry per CDR3 protein. In the table there are about 63,000 distinct CDR3 sequences, about 19% of which are singletons. No antigens are known for them. The material was CD8+ T cells from cultured PBMCs, obtained from culture after CMV antigen stimulation. The receptors stem from a human donor in good health (CMV status not recorded). Some clones in this sample may be carry-over from other donors' samples. The CDR3 runs from the conserved cysteine through the conserved F or W. The order of the fields is clone size, J gene, V gene, D gene, CDR3 DNA, CDR3 protein. A D gene is named only where the DNA matches it firmly. Clone size is not always given. Where it is, it says once, few, many or a class for expanded clones.

.	TRBJ1-2	TRBV6-2/TRBV6-3	.	TGTGCCAGCAGTTACGTGGAGGGGATCTATGGCTACACCTTC	CASSYVEGIYGYTF
.	TRBJ2-7	TRBV28	TRBD1	TGTGCCAGCAGGCCTCCGGGACAGGGAGTCTACGAGCAGTACTTC	CASRPPGQGVYEQYF
few	TRBJ1-1	TRBV19	.	TGTGCCAGTAGTATCCCCGTCGGACAGCGGAACACTGAAGCTTTCTTT	CASSIPVGQRNTEAFF
few	TRBJ1-1	TRBV28	.	TGTGCCACCATGTACGTCGGGGTCGGGAATGAAGCTTTCTTT	CATMYVGVGNEAFF
few	TRBJ1-5	TRBV7-2	.	TGTGCCAGCAGCTTAGATTCCAGGGAGTACCAGCCCCAGCATTTT	CASSLDSREYQPQHF
few	TRBJ1-2	TRBV6-2/TRBV6-3	TRBD1	TGTGCCAGCAGCGCGGACAGGGAGGGAAACTATGGCTACACCTTC	CASSADREGNYGYTF
few	TRBJ1-1	TRBV7-2	TRBD1	TGTGCCAGCAAACAGGGGGCTACTGAAGCTTTCTTT	CASKQGATEAFF
few	TRBJ1-1	TRBV9	.	TGTGCCAGCAGCTCGAGAACAGGGAGGAACACTGAAGCTTTCTTT	CASSSRTGRNTEAFF
.	TRBJ2-3	TRBV6-2/TRBV6-3	TRBD1	TGTGCCAGCAGTGACGGACACAGGGGTGCAGATACGCAGTATTTT	CASSDGHRGADTQYF
few	TRBJ2-1	TRBV7-8	TRBD2	TGTGCCAGCAGCTTAGTTTCCCTAGCGGAGAGCTACAATGAGCAGTTCTTC	CASSLVSLAESYNEQFF
few	TRBJ2-3	TRBV15	TRBD2	TGTGCCACCAGGGACCGACTAGCGGTAACAGATACGCAGTATTTT	CATRDRLAVTDTQYF
few	TRBJ2-3	TRBV7-6	.	TGTGCCAGCAGCTTAGGTCCTAGCACAGATACGCAGTATTTT	CASSLGPSTDTQYF
.	TRBJ2-5	TRBV4-1	.	TGCGCCAGCAGCGCAGTGGGGAGGGAGACCCAGTACTTC	CASSAVGRETQYF
.	TRBJ2-7	TRBV5-6	TRBD1	TGTGCCAGCAGCTCTTCCGGGACAGGGGTCCACGAGCAGTACTTC	CASSSSGTGVHEQYF
few	TRBJ2-1	TRBV4-3	TRBD2	TGCGCCAGCAGCCAAGATGCAACGGGAGGGGGTTACAATGAGCAGTTCTTC	CASSQDATGGGYNEQFF
.	TRBJ2-3	TRBV7-9	.	TGTGCCAGCAGGCGGATCCGGGGCGAGGGAGATACGCAGTATTTT	CASRRIRGEGDTQYF
.	TRBJ2-7	TRBV7-8	.	TGTGCCAGCAGCTCAGGTGTGGGGGGCTGGTACGAGCAGTACTTC	CASSSGVGGWYEQYF
.	TRBJ2-5	TRBV29-1	TRBD2	TGCAGCGCCGCGGGGGGACAAGAGACCCAGTACTTC	CSAAGGQETQYF
medium-sized	TRBJ2-1	TRBV7-8	.	TGTGCCAGCAGCCTTTCCGGGCCAACAAACAATGAGCAGTTCTTC	CASSLSGPTNNEQFF
few	TRBJ2-6	TRBV5-6	.	TGTGCCAGCAGCCTCCACTGGGGGGCCAACGTCCTGACTTTC	CASSLHWGANVLTF
.	TRBJ2-5	TRBV5-5	.	TGTGCCAGCAGCTCTACATTGCTTTTCGGGGCCTACCAAGAGACCCAGTACTTC	CASSSTLLFGAYQETQYF
few	TRBJ2-7	TRBV4-1	.	TGCGCCAGCAGCCAAGAGGGAGAAGTCTACGAGCAGTACTTC	CASSQEGEVYEQYF
.	TRBJ2-7	TRBV6-1	.	TGTGCCAGCAGTGTCGGACGGGATCTATTCACCTACGAGCAGTACTTC	CASSVGRDLFTYEQYF
.	TRBJ2-7	TRBV7-9	.	TGTGCCAGCAGCCTCCCAACGAAAACTCAGGGATGGGAGCAGTACTTC	CASSLPTKTQGWEQYF
.	TRBJ2-7	TRBV12-3/TRBV12-4	TRBD1	TGTGCCAGCAGTTCGTGGGTACCGGGACAGGGGGCCTACGAGCAGTACTTC	CASSSWVPGQGAYEQYF
.	TRBJ1-1	TRBV19	TRBD1	TGTGCCAGTAGTATAGACGGCAGGGGGCTAAGTCGGGCCGCTTTCTTT	CASSIDGRGLSRAAFF
.	TRBJ2-1	TRBV7-6	TRBD1	TGTGCCAGCAGCTTAGGGGACAGCAGCTCCTACAATGAGCAGTTCTTC	CASSLGDSSSYNEQFF
few	TRBJ2-1	TRBV12-3/TRBV12-4	TRBD2	TGTGCCAGCAGTTTAGTTAGCGGGGGGAGCTCCTACAATGAGCAGTTCTTC	CASSLVSGGSSYNEQFF
.	TRBJ2-1	TRBV27	.	TGTGCCAGCAGTTTTAGGGGGTATGATGAGCAGTTCTTC	CASSFRGYDEQFF
.	TRBJ2-3	TRBV24-1	.	TGTGCCACCAGTGATCCCAGACGAGGCTACGGCACAGATACGCAGTATTTT	CATSDPRRGYGTDTQYF
.	TRBJ1-5	TRBV6-2/TRBV6-3	.	TGTGCCAGCAGTCTCGGGACCCTATATCAGCCCCAGCATTTT	CASSLGTLYQPQHF
.	TRBJ1-2	TRBV10-3	.	TGTGCCAGCAGTGAACAGGTTTCATATGGCTACACCTTC	CASSEQVSYGYTF
few	TRBJ2-2	TRBV2	.	TGTGCCAGCAGCCACAGGCCGAACACCGGGGAGCTGTTTTTT	CASSHRPNTGELFF
.	TRBJ1-3	TRBV12-3/TRBV12-4	.	TGTGCCAGCAGTACCAGACAGGTTGTCTCTGGAAACACCATATATTTT	CASSTRQVVSGNTIYF
few	TRBJ1-1	TRBV7-6	.	TGTGCCAGCAGCCCCCCCGGGAGGAGCACTGAAGCTTTCTTT	CASSPPGRSTEAFF
.	TRBJ2-1	TRBV7-9	TRBD2	TGTGCCAGCAGCTTCAGCGGGGGGGCCTACAATGAGCAGTTCTTC	CASSFSGGAYNEQFF
.	TRBJ2-7	TRBV7-8	.	TGTGCCAGCAGCTTTTCCCCAGGGGACGAGCAGTACTTC	CASSFSPGDEQYF
many	TRBJ1-1	TRBV4-1	.	TGCGCCAGCAGCCAAGGAGTCAGCAGGGCTTTCTTT	CASSQGVSRAFF
many	TRBJ2-7	TRBV6-2/TRBV6-3	.	TGTGCCAGCACCCGGGGACAACCCGGGTCCTACGAGCAGTACTTC	CASTRGQPGSYEQYF
.	TRBJ1-5	TRBV27	.	TGTGCCAGCAGTGTAAGGGGACGCAATCAGCCCCAGCATTTT	CASSVRGRNQPQHF
.	TRBJ2-7	TRBV4-3	TRBD1	TGCGCCAGCAGCCAACATTTGACAGGGGGCTCCTACGAGCAGTACTTC	CASSQHLTGGSYEQYF
many	TRBJ1-3	TRBV7-8	.	TGTGCCAGCAGCTCCCTAGGGACTGGAAACACCATATATTTT	CASSSLGTGNTIYF
few	TRBJ2-7	TRBV6-6	.	TGTGCCAGCACCGACTCGGGGAATCAGTACTTC	CASTDSGNQYF
many	TRBJ1-1	TRBV6-2/TRBV6-3	.	TGTGCCAGCAGCTTAGGGGGTAGGACTGAAGCTTTCTTT	CASSLGGRTEAFF
few	TRBJ1-2	TRBV6-1	.	TGTGCCAGCAGTTCCGGGGGGGGCTATGGCTACACCTTC	CASSSGGGYGYTF
few	TRBJ1-5	TRBV6-2/TRBV6-3	.	TGTGCCAGCAGTTACGAGGGCTTACTGGGCAATCAGCCCCAGCATTTT	CASSYEGLLGNQPQHF
.	TRBJ1-4	TRBV18	.	TGTGCCAGCTCACCACTCAATACCTGGACAGCAACTAATGAAAAACTGTTTTTT	CASSPLNTWTATNEKLFF
many	TRBJ2-1	TRBV10-3	TRBD1	TGTGCCATCAGTGAGCCCCCAACAGGGGCCGTTAACAATGAGCAGTTCTTC	CAISEPPTGAVNNEQFF
few	TRBJ1-6	TRBV12-3/TRBV12-4	.	TGTGCCAGCAGCCCTTGGGAGACAGGCTCACCCCTCCACTTT	CASSPWETGSPLHF
.	TRBJ1-2	TRBV12-3/TRBV12-4	TRBD1	TGTGCCAGCAGTGAAGCCCCGACAGGGACGAACTATGGCTACACCTTC	CASSEAPTGTNYGYTF
.	TRBJ1-1	TRBV7-9	.	TGTGCCAGCAGCTTAGCAGGGTATGGAGCTTTCTTT	CASSLAGYGAFF
.	TRBJ2-1	TRBV5-4	.	TGTGCCAGCTCGGACAGTTACAATGAGCAGTTCTTC	CASSDSYNEQFF
once	TRBJ1-2	TRBV27	TRBD1	TGTGCCAGCAGTTTATCTGTGACAGGGGGCTTTGGCTACACCTTC	CASSLSVTGGFGYTF
.	TRBJ2-3	TRBV7-4	TRBD2	TGTGCCAGCACCCCCTGGCGGGGGGGGTACACAGATACGCAGTATTTT	CASTPWRGGYTDTQYF
few	TRBJ1-2	TRBV20-1	.	TGCAGTGCTATGTCGGATGGCTACACCTTC	CSAMSDGYTF